This is a list of T cell receptor beta chains from one sample in a study of shared T cell receptors in the human thymus. Some clones are missing from TCRdb's copy, which holds only in-frame ones; the method was immunoSEQ multiplex PCR. The sample has about 540,000 clones; about 80% are singletons. This same sample was also taken into another study, of human thymus T cells.

The sequencing sample was made of thymocytes. These TCRs come from a boy in the first two years of life with a congenital heart defect. Both conserved end residues are trimmed from each CDR3.

V: TRBV29-1
J: TRBJ1-2
CDR3: SDLRGPYYGYT

V: TRBV5-4
J: TRBJ2-7
CDR3: ASSLGGPRGHEQY

V: TRBV2
J: TRBJ2-7
CDR3: ASSEALRAREKDSYEQY

V: TRBV27
J: TRBJ1-1
CDR3: ASSLQGADTEAF

V: TRBV11-3
J: TRBJ2-1
CDR3: ASSLGGDEQF

V: TRBV28
J: TRBJ1-1
CDR3: ATTGGTEAF

V: TRBV4-3
J: TRBJ2-7
CDR3: ASSQDRGTKAGEQY

V: TRBV15
J: TRBJ2-1
CDR3: ATSRDPHARDRELNEQF

V: TRBV2
J: TRBJ2-2
CDR3: ASSEGRGGELF

V: TRBV15
J: TRBJ2-7
CDR3: ATSDRTTLNYEQY

V: TRBV30
J: TRBJ2-1
CDR3: AWSPGLAGGINEQF

V: TRBV4-3
J: TRBJ2-3
CDR3: ASSQGTSGPLRASTDTQY

V: TRBV5-5
J: TRBJ2-7
CDR3: ASSWSSYEQY

V: TRBV14
J: TRBJ2-7
CDR3: ASSQDSDYSRDEQY

V: TRBV4-1
J: TRBJ2-1
CDR3: ASSQGVRDRRNNEQF

V: TRBV7-2
J: TRBJ2-2
CDR3: ASSLPSGSNTGELF

V: TRBV11-2
J: TRBJ2-7
CDR3: ASSPHGQTYEQY

V: TRBV27
J: TRBJ1-1
CDR3: ASSLPGGGTEAF

V: TRBV13
J: TRBJ1-1
CDR3: ATNLTRGSLVVTEAF

V: TRBV20-1
J: TRBJ1-2
CDR3: SAGTGGYT

V: TRBV12-5
J: TRBJ2-7
CDR3: ASARGLAHPAYEQY

V: TRBV15
J: TRBJ2-7
CDR3: ATSSAGFDDEQY

V: TRBV25-1
J: TRBJ2-3
CDR3: ASSELGEGTSTDTQY

V: TRBV11-3
J: TRBJ2-1
CDR3: ASSLDPSVYNEQF

V: TRBV30
J: TRBJ1-4
CDR3: AWSVGGLGEKLF

V: TRBV7-3
J: TRBJ2-2
CDR3: ASSLGANTGELF

V: TRBV15
J: TRBJ2-7
CDR3: ATSRCGGQGPYEQY

V: TRBV5-4
J: TRBJ2-1
CDR3: ASSGLAGSRRNEQF